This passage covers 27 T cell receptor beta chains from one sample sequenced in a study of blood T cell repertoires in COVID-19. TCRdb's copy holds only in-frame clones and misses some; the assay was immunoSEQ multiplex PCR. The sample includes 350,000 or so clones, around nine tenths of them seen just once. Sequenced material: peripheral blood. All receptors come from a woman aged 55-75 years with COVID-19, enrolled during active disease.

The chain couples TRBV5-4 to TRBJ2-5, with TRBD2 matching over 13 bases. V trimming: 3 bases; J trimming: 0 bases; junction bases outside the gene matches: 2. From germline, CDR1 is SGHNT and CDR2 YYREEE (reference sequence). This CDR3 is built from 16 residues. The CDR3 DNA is TGTGCCAGCAGCTACGGACTAGCGGGGGACCAAGAGACCCAGTACTTC. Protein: CASSYGLAGDQETQYF.

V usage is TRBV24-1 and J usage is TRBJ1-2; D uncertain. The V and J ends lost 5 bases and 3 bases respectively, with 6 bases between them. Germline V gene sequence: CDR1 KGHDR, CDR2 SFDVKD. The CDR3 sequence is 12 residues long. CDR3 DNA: TGTGCCACCAGTGGGAGCGACTATGGCTACACCTTC. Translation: CATSGSDYGYTF.

This CDR3 reads CASSIDPGRGRRTEAFF. CDR3 DNA: TGTGCCAGTAGTATAGATCCAGGAAGGGGGCGGCGCACTGAAGCTTTCTTT. This rearrangement joins TRBV19 to TRBJ1-1; 7 bases line up with TRBD1. This CDR3 region has 17 residues. Germline V gene lookup returns CDR1 LNHDA and CDR2 SQIVND (reference sequence). Trimming at V came to 0 bases and at J to 4 bases, leaving 11 bases not matched to a gene. Drawing the rest from reference TRBV19 and TRBJ1-1, the complete variable domain is DGGITQSPKYLFRKEGQNVTLSCEQNLNHDAMYWYRQDPGQGLRLIYYSQIVNDFQKGDIAEGYSVSREKKESFPLTVTSAQKNPTAFYLCASSIDPGRGRRTEAFFGQGTRLTVV.

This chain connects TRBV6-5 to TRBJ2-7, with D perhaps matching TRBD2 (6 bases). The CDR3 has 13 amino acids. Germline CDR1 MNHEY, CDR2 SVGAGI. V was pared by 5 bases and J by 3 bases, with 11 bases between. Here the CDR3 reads CASSKVGGYEQYF. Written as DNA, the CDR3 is TGTGCCAGCAGTAAGGTCGGGGGCTACGAGCAGTACTTC.

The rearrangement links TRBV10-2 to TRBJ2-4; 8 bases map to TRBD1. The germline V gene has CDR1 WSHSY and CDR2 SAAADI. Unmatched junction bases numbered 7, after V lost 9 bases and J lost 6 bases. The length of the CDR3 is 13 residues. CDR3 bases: TGCGCCAGTATCAGGGGGCGGGGAAACATTCAGTACTTC. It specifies CASIRGRGNIQYF.

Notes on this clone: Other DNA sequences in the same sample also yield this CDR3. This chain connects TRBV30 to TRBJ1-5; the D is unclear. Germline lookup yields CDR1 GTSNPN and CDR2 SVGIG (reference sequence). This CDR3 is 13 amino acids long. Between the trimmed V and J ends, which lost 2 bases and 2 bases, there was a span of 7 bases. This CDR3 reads CAWSSGGNQPQHF. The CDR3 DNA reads TGTGCCTGGAGTTCCGGGGGCAATCAGCCCCAGCATTTT.

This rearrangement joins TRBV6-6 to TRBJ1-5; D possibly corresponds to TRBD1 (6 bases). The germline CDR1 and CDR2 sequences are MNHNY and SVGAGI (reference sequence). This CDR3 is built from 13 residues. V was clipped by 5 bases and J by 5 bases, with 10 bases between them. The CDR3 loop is CASSGQFDQPQHF. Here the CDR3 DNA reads TGTGCCAGCAGTGGACAGTTTGATCAGCCCCAGCATTTT.

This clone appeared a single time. The CDR3 region has the DNA TGCGCCAGCAGCTCCCTCCCGGGGAATCAGCCCCAGCATTTT. This encodes CASSSLPGNQPQHF. V and J are TRBV5-1 and TRBJ1-5; D is unresolved. The CDR3 totals 14 residues. Germline assignment: CDR1 SGHRS and CDR2 YFSETQ. Trimming pared 3 bases from V and 4 bases from J, leaving 11 bases between.

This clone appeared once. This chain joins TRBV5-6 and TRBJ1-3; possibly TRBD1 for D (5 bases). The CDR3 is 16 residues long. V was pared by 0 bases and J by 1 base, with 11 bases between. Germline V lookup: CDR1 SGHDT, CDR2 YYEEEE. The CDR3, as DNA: TGTGCCAGCAGCTTGGGGCAGGGAGGTTCTGGAAACACCATATATTTT. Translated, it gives CASSLGQGGSGNTIYF.

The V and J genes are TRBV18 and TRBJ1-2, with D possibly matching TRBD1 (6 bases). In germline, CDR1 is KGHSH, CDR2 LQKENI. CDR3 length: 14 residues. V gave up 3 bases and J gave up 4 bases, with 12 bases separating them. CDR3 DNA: TGTGCCAGCTCACCGGACAGCACTTTCTATGGCTACACCTTC. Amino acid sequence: CASSPDSTFYGYTF.

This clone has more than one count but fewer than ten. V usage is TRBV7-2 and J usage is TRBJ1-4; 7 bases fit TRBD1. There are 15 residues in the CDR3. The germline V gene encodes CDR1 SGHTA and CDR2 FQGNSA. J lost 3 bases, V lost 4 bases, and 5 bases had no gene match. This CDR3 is CASSSPGQSNEKLFF. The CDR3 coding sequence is TGTGCCAGCAGCTCGCCGGGACAGTCTAATGAAAAACTGTTTTTT.

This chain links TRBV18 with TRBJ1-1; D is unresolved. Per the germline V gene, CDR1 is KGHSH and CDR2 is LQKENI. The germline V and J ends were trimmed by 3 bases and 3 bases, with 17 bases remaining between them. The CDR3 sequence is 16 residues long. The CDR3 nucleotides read TGTGCCAGCTCACCCACGCTAACTAAGTTTGACACTGAAGCTTTCTTT. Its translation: CASSPTLTKFDTEAFF.

The CDR3 nucleotides are TGTGCCAGTACTAATTCCGGAGGGCTATATAATTCACCCCTCCACTTT. Amino acid sequence: CASTNSGGLYNSPLHF. The genes are TRBV19 and TRBJ1-6; D uncertain. From germline, CDR1 is LNHDA and CDR2 SQIVND (reference sequence). V dropped 7 bases and J dropped 4 bases, with 17 bases sitting between them. The CDR3 contains 16 residues.

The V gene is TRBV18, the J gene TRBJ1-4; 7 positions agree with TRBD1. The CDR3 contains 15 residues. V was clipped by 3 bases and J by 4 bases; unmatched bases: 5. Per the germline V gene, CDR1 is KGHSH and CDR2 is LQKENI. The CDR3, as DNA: TGTGCCAGCTCACCCCCGGGACAGCTTAATGAAAAACTGTTTTTT. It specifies CASSPPGQLNEKLFF. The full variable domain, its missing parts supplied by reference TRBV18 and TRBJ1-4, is NAGVMQNPRHLVRRRGQEARLRCSPMKGHSHVYWYRQLPEEGLKFMVYLQKENIIDESGMPKERFSAEFPKEGPSILRIQQVVRGDSAAYFCASSPPGQLNEKLFFGSGTQLSVL.

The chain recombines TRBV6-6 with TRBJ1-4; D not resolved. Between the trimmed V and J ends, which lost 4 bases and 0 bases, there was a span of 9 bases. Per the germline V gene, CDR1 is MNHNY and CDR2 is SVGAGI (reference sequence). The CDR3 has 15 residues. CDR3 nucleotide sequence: TGTGCCAGCAGTTCGAGACTTGCAACTAATGAAAAACTGTTTTTT. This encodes CASSSRLATNEKLFF.

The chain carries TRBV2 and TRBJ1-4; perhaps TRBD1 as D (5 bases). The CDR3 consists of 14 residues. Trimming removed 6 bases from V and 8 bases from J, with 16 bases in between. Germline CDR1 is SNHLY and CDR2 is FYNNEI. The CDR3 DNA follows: TGTGCCAGCAGAGCCCTGGGGGGAATCGAAAAACTGTTTTTT. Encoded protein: CASRALGGIEKLFF.

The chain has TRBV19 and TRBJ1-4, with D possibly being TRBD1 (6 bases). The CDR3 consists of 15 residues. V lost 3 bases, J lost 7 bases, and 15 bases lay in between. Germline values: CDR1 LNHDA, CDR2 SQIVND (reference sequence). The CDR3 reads CASSMPAGAGEKLFF. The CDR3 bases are TGTGCCAGTAGTATGCCCGCAGGGGCGGGTGAAAAACTGTTTTTT.

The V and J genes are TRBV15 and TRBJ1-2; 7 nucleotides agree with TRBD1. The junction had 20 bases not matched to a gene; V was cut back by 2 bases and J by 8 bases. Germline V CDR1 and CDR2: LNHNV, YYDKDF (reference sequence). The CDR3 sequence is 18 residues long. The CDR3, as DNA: TGTGCCACCAGCAGAATCCGACAGGGACTGGCTTGGAAAACCGGCTACACCTTC. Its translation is CATSRIRQGLAWKTGYTF.

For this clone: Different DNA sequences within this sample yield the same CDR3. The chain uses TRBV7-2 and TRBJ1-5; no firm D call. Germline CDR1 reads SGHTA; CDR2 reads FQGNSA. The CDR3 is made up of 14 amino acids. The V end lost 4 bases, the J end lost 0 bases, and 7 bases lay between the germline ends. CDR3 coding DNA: TGTGCCAGCAGCTCCCAGTATAGCAATCAGCCCCAGCATTTT. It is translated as CASSSQYSNQPQHF.

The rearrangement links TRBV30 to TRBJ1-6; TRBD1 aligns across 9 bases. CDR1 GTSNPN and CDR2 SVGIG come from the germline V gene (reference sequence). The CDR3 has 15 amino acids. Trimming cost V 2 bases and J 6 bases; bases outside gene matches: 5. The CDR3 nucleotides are TGTGCCTGGAGTATTGACAGGGGGTCTAATTCACCCCTCCACTTT. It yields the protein CAWSIDRGSNSPLHF.

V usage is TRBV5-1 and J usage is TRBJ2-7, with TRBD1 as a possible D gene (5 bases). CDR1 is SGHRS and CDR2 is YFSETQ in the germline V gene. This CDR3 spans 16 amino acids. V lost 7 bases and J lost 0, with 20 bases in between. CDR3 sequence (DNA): TGCGCCAGCCGGTCGTCGGAAAGGGGTTTCTCCTACGAGCAGTACTTC. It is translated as CASRSSERGFSYEQYF.

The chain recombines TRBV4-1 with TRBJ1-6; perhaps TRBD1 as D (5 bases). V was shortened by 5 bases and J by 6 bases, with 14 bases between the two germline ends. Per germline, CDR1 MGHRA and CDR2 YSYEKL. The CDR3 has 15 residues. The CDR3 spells CASSSMGGINSPLHF. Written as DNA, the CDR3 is TGCGCCAGCAGCAGTATGGGGGGTATTAATTCACCCCTCCACTTT.

CDR3 sequence (DNA): TGCGCCAGCAGCTTGGATGCGGCAGGGGGATACTATGGCTACACCTTC. It yields the protein CASSLDAAGGYYGYTF. The chain is built from TRBV5-1 and TRBJ1-2; 7 bases fit TRBD1. Losses at the gene ends were 0 bases for V and 3 bases for J; bases not matched to a gene: 8. This CDR3 comprises 16 residues. Germline V gene data show CDR1 as SGHRS and CDR2 as YFSETQ.

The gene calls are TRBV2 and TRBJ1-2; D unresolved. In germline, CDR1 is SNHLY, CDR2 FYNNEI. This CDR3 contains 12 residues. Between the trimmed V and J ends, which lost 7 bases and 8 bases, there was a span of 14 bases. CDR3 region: CASTGNPGGYTF. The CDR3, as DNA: TGTGCCAGCACGGGGAACCCTGGGGGCTACACCTTC.

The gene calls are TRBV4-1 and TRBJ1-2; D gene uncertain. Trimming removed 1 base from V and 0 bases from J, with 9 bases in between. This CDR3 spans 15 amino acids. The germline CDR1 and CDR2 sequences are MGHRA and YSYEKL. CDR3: CASSQVEVSNYGYTF. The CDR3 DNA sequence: TGCGCCAGCAGCCAAGTGGAGGTCTCTAACTATGGCTACACCTTC.

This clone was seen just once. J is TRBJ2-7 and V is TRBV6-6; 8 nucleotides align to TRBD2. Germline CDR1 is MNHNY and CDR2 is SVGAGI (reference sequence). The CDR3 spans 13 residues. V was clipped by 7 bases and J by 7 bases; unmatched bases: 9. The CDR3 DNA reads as TGTGCCAGCACCTTTGTAGAGCGGGGGGAGCAGTACTTC. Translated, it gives CASTFVERGEQYF.

This chain's CDR3 is CAWSGGRFDEKLFF. CDR3 bases: TGTGCCTGGAGCGGAGGGAGGTTTGATGAAAAACTGTTTTTT. The chain joins TRBV30 to TRBJ1-4; the D is unclear. The germline V and J ends were trimmed by 3 bases and 6 bases, with 14 bases remaining between them. The length of the CDR3 is 14 residues. Germline V CDR1 and CDR2: GTSNPN, SVGIG (reference sequence).